These 5 T cell receptor beta chains came from one sample sequenced in a study of blood T cell repertoires in COVID-19. The protocol was immunoSEQ multiplex PCR, while the TCRdb copy is restricted to in-frame clones and leaves out a portion. The data show about 470,000 clones, with about 90% seen just once and about 0.65% held by the top ten. Sequencing was carried out using PBMCs or T cells enriched from blood (not recorded which). These TCRs come from a woman aged 18-29 years who had recovered from COVID-19.

V and J are TRBV5-4 and TRBJ2-4; 7 nucleotides line up with TRBD1. J lost 8 bases, V lost 4 bases, and 18 bases had no gene match. Looked up from germline, CDR1 is SGHNT and CDR2 is YYREEE (reference sequence). This CDR3 region has 17 residues. The DNA of the CDR3 is TGTGCCAGCAGCGCTCAGTACAGGGGATCGGGTGGAGACATTCAGTACTTC. It translates to CASSAQYRGSGGDIQYF.

The rearrangement joins TRBV11-3 to TRBJ1-3, with unresolved D. The CDR3 covers 15 residues. CDR1 and CDR2 (germline): SGHNT, YENEEA. V was cut by 5 bases and J by 3 bases, with 14 bases left in between. As DNA, the CDR3 is TGTGCCAGCAGCCGTGATTCCGAGCGTGGAAACACCATATATTTT. This translates into CASSRDSERGNTIYF.

J is TRBJ1-6 and V is TRBV6-6; a possible D gene is TRBD1 (6 bases). The CDR3 extends over 14 amino acids. V was cut by 6 bases and J by 7 bases, with 13 bases left in between. The V gene's germline CDR1 is MNHNY and CDR2 SVGAGI (reference sequence). The DNA for the CDR3 is TGTGCCAGCAGAACAGGGCTAGGGAATTCACCCCTCCACTTT. It encodes CASRTGLGNSPLHF.

The chain has TRBV28 and TRBJ1-2; no clear D. The CDR3 spans 12 residues. Deletions cut 3 bases from V and 1 base from J, with 3 bases between. Germline lookup yields CDR1 MDHEN and CDR2 SYDVKM. CDR3 bases: TGTGCCAGCAGTTTCGTTAACTATGGCTACACCTTC. As protein: CASSFVNYGYTF.

This chain joins TRBV6-5 and TRBJ1-5; 7 nucleotides agree with TRBD1. CDR3 length equals 14 residues. Per the germline V gene, CDR1 is MNHEY and CDR2 is SVGAGI. The V and J ends lost 5 bases and 1 base, in that order; junction bases with no gene match: 2. The CDR3 region has the DNA TGTGCCAGCAGTCAGGGGGAGAGCAATCAGCCCCAGCATTTT. Translation gives CASSQGESNQPQHF.